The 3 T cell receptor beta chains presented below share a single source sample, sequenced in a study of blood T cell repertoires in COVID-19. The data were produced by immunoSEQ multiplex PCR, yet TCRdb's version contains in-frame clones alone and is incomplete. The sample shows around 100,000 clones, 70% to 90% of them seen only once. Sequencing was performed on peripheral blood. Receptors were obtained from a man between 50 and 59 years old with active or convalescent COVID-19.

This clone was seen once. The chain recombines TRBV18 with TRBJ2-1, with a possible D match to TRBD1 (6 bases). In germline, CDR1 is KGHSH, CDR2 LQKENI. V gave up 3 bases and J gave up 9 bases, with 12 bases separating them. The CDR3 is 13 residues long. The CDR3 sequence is CASSPEQGREQFF. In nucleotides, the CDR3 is TGTGCCAGCTCACCTGAACAGGGTCGTGAGCAGTTCTTC.

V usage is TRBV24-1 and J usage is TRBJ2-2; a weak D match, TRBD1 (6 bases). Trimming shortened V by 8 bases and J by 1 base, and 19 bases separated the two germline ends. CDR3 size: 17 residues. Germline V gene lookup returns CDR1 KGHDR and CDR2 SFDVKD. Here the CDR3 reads CATTLIQGFKNTGELFF. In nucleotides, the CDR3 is TGTGCCACCACCCTCATACAGGGATTTAAGAACACCGGGGAGCTGTTTTTT.

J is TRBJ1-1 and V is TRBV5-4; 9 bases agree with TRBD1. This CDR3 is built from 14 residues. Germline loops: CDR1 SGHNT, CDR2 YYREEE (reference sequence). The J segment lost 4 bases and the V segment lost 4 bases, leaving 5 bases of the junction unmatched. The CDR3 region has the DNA TGTGCCAGCAGCATACAGGGGGCAGGCACTGAAGCTTTCTTT. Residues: CASSIQGAGTEAFF.